This T cell receptor beta chain comes out of a study of blood T cells in healthy people across ages. This clonotype was found many times. The DNA is omitted, as the CDR3 cannot be located on it reliably, and the CDR3 follows TCRdb's listing. PBMCs, at least 6 million per sample, were isolated. Both ends counted, the CDR3 spans 16 residues. Germline CDR1 is SGHDT and CDR2 is YYEEEE. Through a sample-barcoded 5' primer and a J-beta primer mix, a second PCR was run for roughly 6 to 11 cycles. Tags on each cDNA molecule came from a template-switch adaptor with 12 random nucleotides. In TCRdb, the 5' RACE reads were re-called with MiXCR into one record per CDR3 protein. The sample carries 800,000 to 950,000 distinct CDR3 sequences, roughly 34% recorded once.

The genes are TRBV5-6 and TRBJ2-7; the table calls TRBD1, which could not be checked here. This sequence was found in a man aged 18 to 30 in good health. Sequencing input: blood. CDR3 sequence: CASSFGPGSISYEQYF.